These 20 T cell receptor beta chains came from one sample sequenced in a study of blood T cells in healthy people across ages. With a J-beta primer mix and a sample-barcoded 5' primer, a second PCR ran about 7 to 12 cycles. TCRdb re-derived calls from the 5' RACE reads in MiXCR, one entry per CDR3 protein. This table holds hundreds of thousands of distinct CDR3 sequences, around 38% found once. Sequencing input: blood. All receptors derive from an elderly man in good health.

This chain links TRBV5-6 with TRBJ2-5; 7 bases agree with TRBD2. The V segment lost 4 bases and the J segment 2 bases; nucleotides outside the gene matches: 11. This CDR3 comprises 16 residues. In germline, CDR1 is SGHDT, CDR2 YYEEEE. Here the CDR3 reads CASSEGGGGGQETQYF. The CDR3 DNA is TGTGCCAGCAGCGAGGGTGGGGGGGGGGGTCAAGAGACCCAGTACTTC.

The genes are TRBV12-3 or TRBV12-4 and TRBJ2-7; 8 bases are shared with TRBD1. The CDR3 runs 16 residues. The V gene end was trimmed by 4 bases and the J gene end by 5 bases; junction bases not matched to a gene: 13. The CDR3 is CASSSPTGGLSNEQYF. CDR3 DNA: TGTGCCAGCAGTTCCCCTACAGGGGGGCTGAGTAACGAGCAGTACTTC.

The chain is built from TRBV30 and TRBJ2-3; TRBD2 matches at 7 bases. Germline lookup yields CDR1 GTSNPN and CDR2 SVGIG (reference sequence). The CDR3 runs 14 residues. The CDR3 protein is CASLWEGSTDTQYF. The CDR3 DNA reads TGTGCTTCCCTGTGGGAGGGGAGCACAGATACGCAGTATTTT.

Many counts were recorded for this clonotype. A clone one base away is much larger, so this may be a read error. The V call is TRBV4-2, the J call TRBJ2-5; D call uncertain. Germline V gives CDR1 LGHNA, CDR2 YNFKEQ. CDR3 length equals 11 residues. Trimming removed 3 bases at V and 11 bases at J, with 10 bases between. For the CDR3, the DNA is TGTGCCAGCAGCCAGACCAATGAGCAGTACTTC. Translating it yields CASSQTNEQYF.

This clonotype was detected a few times. The chain employs TRBV10-3 and TRBJ1-1; maybe TRBD1 (6 bases). V was shortened by 10 bases and J by 0 bases, with 12 bases between the two germline ends. The germline CDR1 and CDR2 sequences are ENHRY and SYGVKD. There are 13 residues in the CDR3. CDR3 bases: TGTGCCACCTCGGACAGAATGAACACTGAAGCTTTCTTT. It codes for CATSDRMNTEAFF.

The V gene is TRBV6-1, the J gene TRBJ2-3; possible D gene TRBD2, 6 bases. The CDR3 covers 18 residues. The V and J ends lost 3 bases and 4 bases respectively, with 23 bases between them. Germline CDR1 is MNHNS and CDR2 is SASEGT. The CDR3 loop reads CASSEGLGGLSSADTQYF. The CDR3 DNA reads as TGTGCCAGCAGTGAGGGACTGGGCGGGCTCTCTAGCGCAGATACGCAGTATTTT.

V usage is TRBV3-1 and J usage is TRBJ2-3; 9 nucleotides line up with TRBD2. This CDR3 is 19 amino acids long. The trim removed 0 bases at V and 5 bases at J, leaving 15 bases unmatched. The germline V gene has CDR1 LGHDT and CDR2 YNNKEL (reference sequence). CDR3 coding DNA: TGTGCCAGCAGCCAAGATACAGGGCTAGCGGGGCCGACCGGAGATACGCAGTATTTT. Amino acid sequence: CASSQDTGLAGPTGDTQYF.

In this sample, this clonotype turned up once. A junction end diverges from the germline sequence, so it may reflect a read error. The chain links TRBV20-1 to TRBJ2-7, with D possibly called TRBD1 or TRBD2 (5 bases each). CDR3 size: 13 residues. CDR1 DFQATT and CDR2 SNEGSKA come from the germline V gene (reference sequence). The CDR3 sequence is CSATGGSAYEQYF. DNA of the CDR3: TGCAGTGCCACAGGAGGCTCAGCCTACGAACAGTACTTC.

With respect to this clonotype: Sequence at one end of the junction differs from germline and may be a read error. This chain joins TRBV4-2 and TRBJ2-5; a weak D match, TRBD2 (6 bases). TRBJ2-7 matches the DNA end more closely, so the J call is doubtful. Germline V gives CDR1 LGHNA, CDR2 YNFKEQ. The CDR3 runs 15 residues. The CDR3 region has the DNA TGTGCCAGCAGCCGCATTAGCGGATCCTCCGACGAGCAGTACTTC. This gives the protein CASSRISGSSDEQYF.

The gene calls are TRBV27 and TRBJ1-2; the match to TRBD1 covers 7 bases. The CDR3 loop spans 14 amino acids. Trimming cost V 4 bases and J 8 bases; bases outside gene matches: 10. Germline CDR1 reads MNHEY; CDR2 reads SMNVEV (reference sequence). Here the CDR3 reads CASSSNLRGDGYTF. In DNA, the CDR3 is TGTGCCAGCAGTTCCAATCTCAGGGGGGACGGCTACACCTTC.

In its sample, this clonotype was seen a few times. Just one base apart from a much larger clone, this may be a read error. The chain joins TRBV14 to TRBJ2-3; 12 bases fit TRBD2. The CDR3 contains 17 residues. Germline CDR1 reads SGHDN; CDR2 reads FVKESK. V lost 1 base to trimming and J lost 5 bases; unmatched junction nucleotides: 7. The CDR3, as DNA: TGTGCCAGCAGCCAAGGCCCAAGACTAGCGGGAGTAGATACGCAGTATTTT. Amino acids: CASSQGPRLAGVDTQYF.

V gene TRBV10-3 combines with J gene TRBJ2-1; TRBD1 agrees at 10 bases. Germline-derived CDR1 and CDR2 are ENHRY and SYGVKD. J lost 10 bases, V lost 2 bases, and 8 bases had no gene match. The CDR3 consists of 15 residues. The CDR3 sequence is CAISEAGQGSWEQFF. The CDR3, as DNA: TGTGCCATCAGTGAGGCGGGACAGGGGAGTTGGGAGCAGTTCTTC.

This clonotype was observed a few times. The rearrangement joins TRBV10-3 to TRBJ2-1; D gene uncertain. The germline V gene encodes CDR1 ENHRY and CDR2 SYGVKD. This CDR3 has 14 residues. The V end was cut by 5 bases, the J end by 5 bases, with 13 bases between. The CDR3 sequence is CAISIGGTDNEQFF. In DNA form, the CDR3 reads TGTGCCATCAGTATCGGCGGTACCGACAATGAGCAGTTCTTC.

This clonotype has a handful of counts. This sequence joins TRBV6-5 and TRBJ1-4; TRBD1 matches 7 bases. J was trimmed by 5 bases and V by 4 bases; bases with no gene match: 7. CDR1 MNHEY and CDR2 SVGAGI come from the germline V gene. The CDR3 runs to 15 residues. The CDR3: CASSSPGQRNEKLFF. The CDR3 DNA is TGTGCCAGCAGTTCCCCGGGACAGCGAAATGAAAAACTGTTTTTT.

The chain links TRBV5-1 to TRBJ2-3; 10 nucleotides align to TRBD2. The junction had 6 bases not matched to a gene; V was cut back by 2 bases and J by 3 bases. CDR3 length: 16 amino acids. From germline, CDR1 is SGHRS and CDR2 YFSETQ. CDR3 in amino acids: CASSLPSGSLTDTQYF. The CDR3 nucleotides are TGCGCCAGCAGCTTACCTAGCGGGAGCCTAACAGATACGCAGTATTTT.

The chain couples TRBV18 to TRBJ1-1; D perhaps matches TRBD1 (6 bases). The CDR3 has 15 amino acids. V was clipped by 2 bases and J by 0 bases, with 10 bases between them. The germline gives CDR1 KGHSH, CDR2 LQKENI. The CDR3 protein is CASSPTGTMNTEAFF. The CDR3 DNA is TGTGCCAGCTCACCAACCGGGACAATGAACACTGAAGCTTTCTTT.

This clonotype was observed a few times. The chain couples TRBV9 to TRBJ1-5; unclear D gene. Germline V lookup: CDR1 SGDLS, CDR2 YYNGEE. The CDR3 consists of 15 residues. The V end was cut by 0 bases, the J end by 2 bases, with 9 bases between. The CDR3 nucleotides are TGTGCCAGCAGCGTAGGGGTGGCAGGCAATCAGCCCCAGCATTTT. Its translation: CASSVGVAGNQPQHF.

The chain joins TRBV6-1 to TRBJ2-3, with 10 positions matching TRBD2. The CDR3 has 17 residues. V lost 0 bases and J lost 6; bases outside the gene matches: 9. Germline CDR1 and CDR2: MNHNS and SASEGT. The CDR3 region is CASSEASSGGGRDTQYF. The CDR3 DNA reads TGTGCCAGCAGTGAAGCCTCTAGCGGGGGTGGGCGGGATACGCAGTATTTT.

This sequence joins TRBV5-1 and TRBJ1-4; no firm D call. Germline CDR1 SGHRS, CDR2 YFSETQ. V was pared by 1 base and J by 4 bases, with 8 bases between. The CDR3 extends over 14 amino acids. Here the CDR3 DNA reads TGCGCCAGCAGCTTGAATGCCGGTAATGAAAAACTGTTTTTT. Translated: CASSLNAGNEKLFF. Supplemented by reference TRBV5-1 and TRBJ1-4, the full variable domain reads KAGVTQTPRYLIKTRGQQVTLSCSPISGHRSVSWYQQTPGQGLQFLFEYFSETQRNKGNFPGRFSGRQFSNSRSEMNVSTLELGDSALYLCASSLNAGNEKLFFGSGTQLSVL.

A few counts support this clonotype. The chain employs TRBV6-6 and TRBJ2-7; 8 bases match TRBD2. This CDR3 comprises 15 residues. Looked up from germline, CDR1 is MNHNY and CDR2 is SVGAGI (reference sequence). With 6 bases clipped from V and 3 bases from J, the junction kept 10 bases outside the gene matches. CDR3 sequence: CASSLRRGVSYEQYF. DNA for the CDR3: TGTGCCAGCAGCCTAAGGCGGGGGGTAAGCTACGAGCAGTACTTC.